This entry concerns a single T cell receptor beta chain. Sequencing used immunoSEQ multiplex PCR; TCRdb keeps in-frame clones, though not all of them. The sample has 130,000 or so clones, just under 90% seen once. The J segment lost 8 bases and the V segment lost 1 base, leaving 4 bases of the junction unmatched. CDR1 is SGHRS and CDR2 is YFSETQ in the germline V gene. CDR3 length: 14 amino acids. This sample was included in a study of control samples from healthy donors and cancer patients. The chain has TRBV5-1 and TRBJ2-1, with 9 bases identical to TRBD1. The clonotype originates from a man aged 45-65 years with head and neck cancer. Material for sequencing was PBMCs. In DNA, the CDR3 is TGCGCCAGCAGCTTGAACAGGGGGCGAGATGAGCAGTTCTTC. Translation gives CASSLNRGRDEQFF.